Shown below are 31 T cell receptor beta chains from a single sample sequenced in a study of blood T cell dynamics during melanoma immunotherapy. Specified time point: pre-treatment baseline. The protocol was immunoSEQ multiplex PCR, while the TCRdb copy is restricted to in-frame clones and leaves out a portion. This sample carries about 6,300 clones, nearly 95% of them seen once, and the ten largest clones take 12%. Sequenced material: cell-free DNA from blood, taken from a patient treated with checkpoint blockade. All receptors derive from a human donor with melanoma.

The chain combines TRBV6-6 with TRBJ2-5; D gene ambiguous. Trimming shortened V by 5 bases and J by 0 bases, and 16 bases separated the two germline ends. The length of the CDR3 is 16 residues. CDR1 is MNHNY, CDR2 SVGAGI, per germline (reference sequence). DNA of the CDR3: TGTGCCAGCAGTCGCCCCCGGCCGGAACACCAAGAGACCCAGTACTTC. Translated: CASSRPRPEHQETQYF.

J is TRBJ2-2 and V is TRBV5-1; 11 nucleotides line up with TRBD2. CDR3 size: 16 residues. The trim removed 4 bases at V and 8 bases at J, leaving 10 bases unmatched. CDR1 is SGHRS and CDR2 is YFSETQ in the germline V gene. CDR3 nucleotide sequence: TGCGCCAGCAGCCAGGGACTAGCGGCTGGATGGGGGGAGCTGTTTTTT. Encoded protein: CASSQGLAAGWGELFF.

The chain employs TRBV9 and TRBJ2-3; 8 nucleotides line up with TRBD2. This CDR3 has 17 amino acids. Trimming took 0 bases from V and 2 from J; bases not matched to a gene: 8. Germline CDR1 and CDR2: SGDLS and YYNGEE. The CDR3 here is CASSVEFSGANTDTQYF. CDR3 coding DNA: TGTGCCAGCAGCGTAGAGTTTAGCGGGGCGAACACAGATACGCAGTATTTT.

V usage is TRBV28 and J usage is TRBJ2-7, with 8 bases lining up with TRBD2. Trimming took 6 bases from V and 2 from J; bases not matched to a gene: 9. The CDR3 has 15 residues. CDR1 and CDR2 (germline): MDHEN, SYDVKM. The CDR3 loop is CASSRTSGAAYEQYF. In DNA form, the CDR3 reads TGTGCCAGCAGCCGTACTAGCGGAGCGGCCTACGAGCAGTACTTC.

This rearrangement joins TRBV12-5 to TRBJ2-1, with TRBD1 matching 10 bases. The CDR3 consists of 15 residues. Trimming at V came to 5 bases and at J to 6 bases, leaving 7 bases not matched to a gene. From germline, CDR1 is LGHNT and CDR2 FRNRAP. The CDR3 is CASGRQGATLNEQFF. CDR3 DNA sequence: TGTGCTAGTGGTAGACAGGGGGCGACTCTCAATGAGCAGTTCTTC.

The chain is built from TRBV29-1 and TRBJ2-7; 10 bases agree with TRBD2. In germline, CDR1 is SQVTM, CDR2 ANQGSEA. Losses at the gene ends were 5 bases for V and 7 bases for J; bases not matched to a gene: 17. CDR3 size: 16 residues. This chain's CDR3 is CSVQGLAGVPLGEQYF. As DNA, the CDR3 is TGCAGCGTTCAGGGGCTAGCGGGAGTCCCTTTGGGGGAGCAGTACTTC.

The rearrangement links TRBV14 to TRBJ2-5; D gene uncertain. The end of the DNA is better explained by TRBJ2-7, so the J call may be wrong. The germline V gene has CDR1 SGHDN and CDR2 FVKESK. The CDR3 is 15 amino acids. CDR3 coding DNA: TGTGCCAGCAGCCAAGATCAGACCCCCTCCTACGAGCAGTACTTC. Encoded protein: CASSQDQTPSYEQYF.

This chain connects TRBV27 to TRBJ1-3; 8 nucleotides line up with TRBD1. CDR1 and CDR2 from the germline V gene are MNHEY and SMNVEV (reference sequence). CDR3 length: 14 residues. The V and J ends lost 8 bases and 4 bases, in that order; junction bases with no gene match: 7. The CDR3 spells CASGEQGEGNTIYF. As DNA, the CDR3 is TGTGCCAGCGGCGAACAGGGGGAAGGAAACACCATATATTTT.

The chain carries TRBV18 and TRBJ1-1; D is unresolved. This CDR3 region has 15 residues. V dropped 0 bases and J dropped 0 bases, with 8 bases sitting between them. Germline CDR1 and CDR2: KGHSH and LQKENI. CDR3 sequence reads: CASSPPRLMNTEAFF. CDR3 in DNA: TGTGCCAGCTCACCACCCAGACTGATGAACACTGAAGCTTTCTTT.

The chain carries TRBV6-1 and TRBJ1-4, with 11 bases identical to TRBD1. V shed 6 bases and J 7 bases; nucleotides not matched to a gene: 4. The V gene's germline CDR1 is MNHNS and CDR2 SASEGT. This CDR3 is built from 14 residues. CDR3 amino acids: CASRGQGVREKLFF. CDR3 nucleotide sequence: TGTGCCAGCAGGGGACAGGGGGTTCGTGAAAAACTGTTTTTT.

This chain links TRBV5-4 with TRBJ1-5, with 8 bases fitting TRBD1. The germline V gene has CDR1 SGHNT and CDR2 YYREEE (reference sequence). The V gene end was trimmed by 4 bases and the J gene end by 9 bases; junction bases not matched to a gene: 12. The CDR3 contains 15 residues. The CDR3, as DNA: TGTGCCAGCAGCCAAGCCAGGACAGGGCTATGGCCCCAGCATTTT. Encoded protein: CASSQARTGLWPQHF.

V gene TRBV19 combines with J gene TRBJ1-2, with a tentative D call TRBD1 (6 bases). V was cut by 0 bases and J by 8 bases, with 13 bases left in between. Germline values: CDR1 LNHDA, CDR2 SQIVND (reference sequence). This CDR3 comprises 14 residues. In DNA form, the CDR3 reads TGTGCCAGTAGTATAGATCTCCAGGGGCCGGGCTACACCTTC. It translates to CASSIDLQGPGYTF.

The chain uses TRBV5-1 and TRBJ1-3; weak D call: TRBD1 (6 bases). V lost 3 bases to trimming and J lost 1 base, with 8 bases between them. This CDR3 comprises 14 residues. The germline gives CDR1 SGHRS, CDR2 YFSETQ. CDR3 sequence (DNA): TGCGCCAGCAGCTCTACAGGGTCTGGAAACACCATATATTTT. As protein: CASSSTGSGNTIYF.

This clone was seen a single time. J is TRBJ1-2 and V is TRBV28, with D hard to call. This CDR3 comprises 11 residues. With 7 bases removed from V and 0 bases from J, the gap between germline ends came to 3 bases. The germline CDR1 and CDR2 sequences are MDHEN and SYDVKM. CDR3 sequence: CASKANYGYTF. The CDR3 DNA reads TGTGCCAGCAAAGCTAACTATGGCTACACCTTC.

This clone was detected only once. J is TRBJ2-1 and V is TRBV18, with D maybe TRBD2 (5 bases). CDR3 size: 15 residues. Germline-derived CDR1 and CDR2 are KGHSH and LQKENI. Trimming shortened V by 0 bases and J by 5 bases, and 11 bases separated the two germline ends. This CDR3 is CASSPPGSRNNEQFF. The CDR3 DNA is TGTGCCAGCTCACCACCAGGGAGCAGGAACAATGAGCAGTTCTTC.

V and J are TRBV5-4 and TRBJ1-3, with D unclear. This CDR3 region has 16 residues. Between the trimmed V and J ends, which lost 1 base and 0 bases, there was a span of 11 bases. Germline V CDR1 and CDR2: SGHNT, YYREEE (reference sequence). The chain's CDR3 is CASSLTQQSSGNTIYF. The CDR3 DNA reads TGTGCCAGCAGCTTGACCCAACAGAGCTCTGGAAACACCATATATTTT.

The rearrangement joins TRBV20-1 to TRBJ2-1, with D unresolved. The germline CDR1 and CDR2 sequences are DFQATT and SNEGSKA (reference sequence). The CDR3 totals 11 residues. The V end lost 3 bases, the J end lost 8 bases, and 8 bases lay between the germline ends. The CDR3 DNA is TGCAGTGCTAGTAGAACCGATGAGCAGTTCTTC. It yields the protein CSASRTDEQFF.

The V call is TRBV10-3, the J call TRBJ1-1, with no clear D. The CDR3 loop spans 13 amino acids. Per germline, CDR1 ENHRY and CDR2 SYGVKD. With 0 bases removed from V and 5 bases from J, the gap between germline ends came to 7 bases. CDR3 coding DNA: TGTGCCATCAGTGAGTCGGGTCGTACTGAAGCTTTCTTT. As protein: CAISESGRTEAFF.

J is TRBJ2-3 and V is TRBV7-3; a weak D match, TRBD2 (7 bases). The germline V and J ends were trimmed by 6 bases and 4 bases, with 20 bases remaining between them. The CDR3 runs to 16 residues. Germline assignment: CDR1 SGHTA and CDR2 FQGTGA. The DNA for the CDR3 is TGTGCCAGCAGACCTACGGGGGGCCTGGGGGCAGATACGCAGTATTTT. It codes for CASRPTGGLGADTQYF.

This chain's CDR3 is CASSPSDGTLYEQYF. CDR3 nucleotides: TGCGCCAGCAGCCCGTCGGACGGGACTCTCTACGAGCAGTACTTC. The V call is TRBV5-1, the J call TRBJ2-7; tentative D call: TRBD2 (6 bases). V was pared by 4 bases and J by 3 bases, with 17 bases between. Per germline, CDR1 SGHRS and CDR2 YFSETQ. CDR3 length equals 15 residues.

This clone was recorded only once. This chain links TRBV28 with TRBJ2-5; no reliable D call. Trimming removed 0 bases from V and 2 bases from J, with 19 bases in between. The CDR3 is made up of 18 amino acids. Germline CDR1 reads MDHEN; CDR2 reads SYDVKM. CDR3 nucleotides: TGTGCCAGCAGTTTATGCCTGGGCTGGACCCCGTTACAAGAGACCCAGTACTTC. Its translation is CASSLCLGWTPLQETQYF.

The chain carries TRBV7-2 and TRBJ2-3, with 10 bases fitting TRBD2. J lost 6 bases, V lost 3 bases, and 15 bases had no gene match. Germline lookup yields CDR1 SGHTA and CDR2 FQGNSA. The CDR3 sequence is 18 residues long. CDR3 protein: CASSLAGPLAGASDTQYF. As DNA, the CDR3 is TGTGCCAGCAGCTTGGCTGGTCCCCTAGCGGGAGCTTCCGATACGCAGTATTTT.

The chain couples TRBV7-8 to TRBJ2-1; 12 bases match TRBD2. This CDR3 has 16 amino acids. The trim removed 4 bases at V and 4 bases at J, leaving 5 bases unmatched. From germline, CDR1 is SGHVS and CDR2 FQNEAQ. The CDR3 here is CASSSAGLAGYNEQFF. For the CDR3, the DNA is TGTGCCAGCAGCTCAGCTGGACTAGCGGGGTACAATGAGCAGTTCTTC.

V and J are TRBV5-6 and TRBJ2-2; D may correspond to TRBD1 or TRBD2 (5 bases each). The germline V gene encodes CDR1 SGHDT and CDR2 YYEEEE. This CDR3 has 15 amino acids. V was pared by 4 bases and J by 3 bases, with 13 bases between. CDR3 sequence: CASSPGDPDTGELFF. Written as DNA, the CDR3 is TGTGCCAGCAGCCCTGGGGACCCCGACACCGGGGAGCTGTTTTTT.

This chain links TRBV18 with TRBJ1-5, with 8 bases aligning to TRBD1. Trimming cost V 2 bases and J 6 bases; bases outside gene matches: 3. This CDR3 spans 14 amino acids. Germline assignment: CDR1 KGHSH and CDR2 LQKENI. Here the CDR3 reads CASSPATGVQPQHF. In nucleotides, the CDR3 is TGTGCCAGCTCACCAGCGACAGGGGTTCAGCCCCAGCATTTT.

This clone was observed a single time. The rearrangement joins TRBV5-1 to TRBJ2-3; TRBD2 agrees at 14 bases. CDR3 length: 16 amino acids. CDR1 and CDR2 (germline): SGHRS, YFSETQ. The V gene end was trimmed by 3 bases and the J gene end by 7 bases; junction bases not matched to a gene: 7. The CDR3 DNA reads as TGCGCCAGCAGCTCCACCGGGACTAGCGGGAGTTATACGCAGTATTTT. As protein: CASSSTGTSGSYTQYF.

A few counts support this clone. This chain uses TRBV4-1 with TRBJ2-7, with a tentative D call TRBD1 (5 bases). V lost 0 bases and J lost 6, with 21 bases in between. In germline, CDR1 is MGHRA, CDR2 YSYEKL. The CDR3 is 17 amino acids. The CDR3 nucleotides read TGCGCCAGCAGCCAAGATCATTCGGCCAGGGAATTGGCCGAGCAGTACTTC. Translating it yields CASSQDHSARELAEQYF.

V gene TRBV11-2 combines with J gene TRBJ2-7; TRBD1 agrees at 9 bases. Germline V lookup: CDR1 SGHAT, CDR2 FQNNGV. The CDR3 totals 15 residues. Trimming took 5 bases from V and 6 from J; bases not matched to a gene: 11. This chain's CDR3 is CASSLKGQGIFEQYF. The CDR3 coding sequence is TGTGCCAGCAGCCTAAAGGGACAGGGTATTTTCGAGCAGTACTTC.

The chain combines TRBV6-5 with TRBJ1-2; 7 bases align to TRBD1. Germline CDR1 reads MNHEY; CDR2 reads SVGAGI. The CDR3 runs 15 residues. Trimming took 6 bases from V and 8 from J; bases not matched to a gene: 15. This CDR3 reads CASRLRGGASGGYTF. The CDR3 DNA reads as TGTGCCAGCAGATTAAGAGGGGGCGCGTCGGGGGGCTACACCTTC.

The chain is built from TRBV27 and TRBJ2-7, with 10 bases aligning to TRBD2. CDR3 length: 17 residues. Germline V lookup: CDR1 MNHEY, CDR2 SMNVEV (reference sequence). J was trimmed by 3 bases and V by 2 bases; bases with no gene match: 10. As DNA, the CDR3 is TGTGCCAGCAGTTTAGGAGGGGTTGGGACTAGCGTCTACGAGCAGTACTTC. It codes for CASSLGGVGTSVYEQYF.

The chain uses TRBV5-6 and TRBJ1-1; D uncertain. Trimming left V 4 bases short and J 0 bases short, with 10 bases between. CDR3 size: 14 residues. Germline loops: CDR1 SGHDT, CDR2 YYEEEE. CDR3: CASSHGRVNTEAFF. The DNA of the CDR3 is TGTGCCAGCAGCCATGGACGGGTGAACACTGAAGCTTTCTTT.